Presented here are 2 T cell receptor beta chains from one specimen sequenced in a study of early T cells in non-severe SARS-CoV-2 infection. TCRdb re-derived calls from the 5' RACE reads in MiXCR, one entry per CDR3 protein. The table lists roughly 83,000 distinct CDR3 sequences, 9.5% to 15% of them singletons. Material: whole blood, obtained at baseline. The receptors originated from an adult who was a healthcare worker with PCR-confirmed SARS-CoV-2 infection or an uninfected control (not recorded which).

This clonotype was detected many times. This chain joins TRBV7-9 and TRBJ2-3, with a possible D match to TRBD1 (5 bases). Germline-derived CDR1 and CDR2 are SEHNR and FQNEAQ (reference sequence). This CDR3 contains 17 residues. The V and J ends lost 2 bases and 0 bases respectively, with 15 bases between them. Written as DNA, the CDR3 is TGTGCCAGCAGCTTACCCCTCGGCAGGGATAGCACAGATACGCAGTATTTT. Its protein product is CASSLPLGRDSTDTQYF.

This clonotype was seen a few times. This chain joins TRBV3-1 and TRBJ2-5; 10 bases map to TRBD2. CDR1 is LGHDT, CDR2 YNNKEL, per germline (reference sequence). The CDR3 loop spans 17 amino acids. Germline trimming cut 2 bases from V and 4 bases from J; bases unmatched to any gene: 10. The CDR3 protein is CASSQSPGTSAGETQYF. As DNA, the CDR3 is TGTGCCAGCAGCCAATCGCCCGGGACTAGCGCAGGAGAGACCCAGTACTTC.